The sequence of this T cell receptor (beta chain) was determined in a study of beta chain features in type 1 diabetes. Of the isolated RNA, all was reverse transcribed, and so the sequenced material was expressed TCRB transcripts. Libraries were prepared by immunoSEQ multiplex PCR; TCRdb keeps only in-frame clonotypes and omits some of them. The sample has around 260,000 clones; less than 30% are singletons. Worth noting for this clone: Its antigen is currently unknown.

Findings and limits, study-wide: Fewer junction insertions and more nucleotide deletions appeared in type 1 diabetes patients. All four CD4+ subsets from Type 1 diabetes patients carried moderately but significantly shorter TCRB CDR3s. Reads derived from cDNA could over-represent cells showing high TCR expression. Whether HLA type affects TCRB rearrangement stayed undetermined in the present work.

This CDR3 has 12 amino acids. The germline gives CDR1 SGHRS, CDR2 YFSETQ. After removal of 6 bases from V and 5 bases from J, the junction contained 3 bases not matched to a gene. Specimen: naive CD4+ T cells from blood. The chain combines TRBV5-1 with TRBJ2-5; 8 nucleotides match TRBD1. The clonotype was recovered from a woman in her twenties or thirties with type 1 diabetes. CDR3 DNA: TGCGCCAGCACAGGGGGCGGCGAGACCCAGTACTTC. Amino acid sequence: CASTGGGETQYF. Full variable domain (rest looked up from reference TRBV5-1 and TRBJ2-5): KAGVTQTPRYLIKTRGQQVTLSCSPISGHRSVSWYQQTPGQGLQFLFEYFSETQRNKGNFPGRFSGRQFSNSRSEMNVSTLELGDSALYLCASTGGGETQYFGPGTRLLVL.